This entry concerns a single T cell receptor beta chain. Antigen: not known. Profiling relied on immunoSEQ multiplex PCR, and the TCRdb table lists in-frame clones only, not all of them. The sample includes around 350,000 clones, about 90% of them seen just once. This sample is drawn from a study of Ad26.COV2.S vaccination and SARS-CoV-2 variants. Findings and caveats of the study: Following vaccination, spike-specific CD8+ and CD4+ T cell responses reportedly exhibited substantial breadth.

The CDR3 totals 15 residues. J lost 10 bases, V lost 3 bases, and 11 bases had no gene match. The germline gives CDR1 SGDLS, CDR2 YYNGEE. The sample in question was peripheral blood, obtained after recovery from COVID-19. The chain employs TRBV9 and TRBJ1-4, with 8 nucleotides matching TRBD1. The receptor was derived from a human donor who had recovered from COVID-19. CDR3 region: CASSDDRGSAAKLFF. The CDR3 coding sequence is TGTGCCAGCAGCGACGACAGGGGTAGTGCGGCAAAACTGTTTTTT.